This T cell receptor beta chain was recovered during a study of blood T cells in healthy people across ages. General observations from the study: Strongly correlated with naive T cell percentage was TCR beta diversity. No one knew whether donors had CMV, which possibly confounded expanded clonotype changes. Long-lived donors exceeded aged donors in naive CD4+ cells and diversity.

Then a second PCR, running roughly 7 to 11 cycles, was carried out with a sample-barcoded 5' primer and a J-beta primer mix. TCRdb redid the calling of the 5' RACE reads with MiXCR, one entry per CDR3 protein. The sample shows roughly 1.5 million distinct CDR3 sequences, 40% to 45% of them seen only once. As to this clonotype: Its antigen is not known.

The receptor's source is a woman aged 18-29 years in good health. The material sequenced was blood.

CDR3 amino acids: CASRQVDFDGNEQFF. The DNA for the CDR3 is TGTGCCAGCAGGCAAGTAGACTTCGACGGCAATGAGCAGTTCTTC. This chain joins TRBV7-2 and TRBJ2-1, with D hard to call. V lost 6 bases, J lost 6 bases, and 18 bases lay in between. Germline CDR1 and CDR2: SGHTA and FQGNSA. This CDR3 has 15 residues.